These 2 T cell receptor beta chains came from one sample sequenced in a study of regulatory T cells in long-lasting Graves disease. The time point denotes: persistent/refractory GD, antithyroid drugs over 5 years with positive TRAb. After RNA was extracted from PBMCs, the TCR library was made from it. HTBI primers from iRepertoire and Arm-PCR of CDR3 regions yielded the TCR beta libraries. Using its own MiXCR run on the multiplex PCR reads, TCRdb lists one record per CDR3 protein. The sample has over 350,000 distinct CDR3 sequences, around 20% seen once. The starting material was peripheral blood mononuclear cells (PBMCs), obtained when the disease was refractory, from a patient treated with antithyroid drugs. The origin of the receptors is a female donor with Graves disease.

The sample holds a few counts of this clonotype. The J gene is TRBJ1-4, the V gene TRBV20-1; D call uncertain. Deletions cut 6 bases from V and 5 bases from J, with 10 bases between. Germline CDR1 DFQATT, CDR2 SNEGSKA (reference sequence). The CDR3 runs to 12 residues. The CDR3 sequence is CSAKSGNEKLFF. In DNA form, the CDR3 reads TGCAGTGCCAAATCCGGGAATGAAAAACTGTTTTTT.

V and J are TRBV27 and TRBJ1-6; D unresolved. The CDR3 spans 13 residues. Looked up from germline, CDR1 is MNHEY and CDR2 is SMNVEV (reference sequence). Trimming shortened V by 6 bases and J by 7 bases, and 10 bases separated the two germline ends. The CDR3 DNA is TGTGCCAGCAGGAGGAGTTTGAATTCACCCCTCCACTTT. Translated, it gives CASRRSLNSPLHF.